These 18 T cell receptor beta chains share one sample of origin, sequenced in a study of T cell changes during pregnancy in multiple sclerosis. Assay: immunoSEQ multiplex PCR; the TCRdb copy retains only in-frame clones and omits some. The data contain roughly 17,000 clones, approximately 88% of them singletons. Sequenced here: CD8+ T cells from peripheral blood mononuclear cells, sampled after pregnancy. These receptors all come from a female donor in good health, enrolled as a control in a pregnancy study.

In nucleotides, the CDR3 is TGTGCCAGTAGGGAGTGGGGGGGCTCCTACAATGAGCAGTTCTTC. It specifies CASREWGGSYNEQFF. The chain employs TRBV19 and TRBJ2-1, with 7 nucleotides matching TRBD2. Germline assignment: CDR1 LNHDA and CDR2 SQIVND (reference sequence). The V gene end was trimmed by 6 bases and the J gene end by 0 bases; junction bases not matched to a gene: 5. The CDR3 sequence is 15 residues long.

The J gene is TRBJ1-1, the V gene TRBV6-5; D ambiguous. CDR3 length: 12 residues. Trimming left V 4 bases short and J 4 bases short, with 7 bases between. Germline V lookup: CDR1 MNHEY, CDR2 SVGAGI. CDR3 DNA: TGTGCCAGCAGTTTAACGGGCACTGAAGCTTTCTTT. It translates to CASSLTGTEAFF.

V usage is TRBV5-6 and J usage is TRBJ2-1; D is perhaps TRBD1 (5 bases). The V end was cut by 4 bases, the J end by 4 bases, with 15 bases between. The CDR3 totals 15 residues. Germline V gene sequence: CDR1 SGHDT, CDR2 YYEEEE. CDR3 bases: TGTGCCAGCAGCCATGACAGAGTTAGATACAATGAGCAGTTCTTC. This codes for CASSHDRVRYNEQFF.

The rearrangement uses TRBV19 and TRBJ1-5; D is unclear. Trimming shortened V by 7 bases and J by 5 bases, and 15 bases separated the two germline ends. Germline V CDR1 and CDR2: LNHDA, SQIVND (reference sequence). The CDR3 totals 14 residues. The CDR3 nucleotides read TGTGCCAGTACGGACTTCGGTGACCATCAGCCCCAGCATTTT. Encoded protein: CASTDFGDHQPQHF.

This clone occurred once. The gene calls are TRBV6-6 and TRBJ2-5; D perhaps matches TRBD1 (5 bases). The germline gives CDR1 MNHNY, CDR2 SVGAGI (reference sequence). This CDR3 comprises 16 residues. V lost 2 bases to trimming and J lost 4 bases, with 17 bases between them. The CDR3 reads CASSYPEGDGGETQYF. CDR3 bases: TGTGCCAGCAGTTACCCGGAAGGGGATGGTGGAGAGACCCAGTACTTC.

The rearrangement joins TRBV15 to TRBJ2-1; D gene unclear. Trimming pared 8 bases from V and 5 bases from J, leaving 13 bases between. The germline V gene has CDR1 LNHNV and CDR2 YYDKDF (reference sequence). This CDR3 is 13 amino acids long. The CDR3 DNA follows: TGTGCCACCTCATTTGCGGCGGACAATGAGCAGTTCTTC. It is translated as CATSFAADNEQFF.

This chain connects TRBV9 to TRBJ2-7; TRBD2 matches at 12 bases. Germline assignment: CDR1 SGDLS and CDR2 YYNGEE. With V trimmed by 4 bases and J by 1 base, 0 bases remained unmatched. The CDR3 runs to 14 residues. The CDR3 here is CASSLAGGSYEQYF. Here the CDR3 DNA reads TGTGCCAGCAGCCTAGCGGGAGGGTCCTACGAGCAGTACTTC. The full variable domain, its missing parts supplied by reference TRBV9 and TRBJ2-7, is DSGVTQTPKHLITATGQRVTLRCSPRSGDLSVYWYQQSLDQGLQFLIQYYNGEERAKGNILERFSAQQFPDLHSELNLSSLELGDSALYFCASSLAGGSYEQYFGPGTRLTVT.

The genes are TRBV5-1 and TRBJ2-6; weak D call: TRBD1 (5 bases). Germline V gives CDR1 SGHRS, CDR2 YFSETQ. The CDR3 consists of 16 residues. The ends were cut back, 0 bases at V and 2 bases at J, with 9 bases in the middle. The CDR3 here is CASSLAAGTGANVLTF. The CDR3 nucleotides are TGCGCCAGCAGCTTGGCCGCAGGGACTGGGGCCAACGTCCTGACTTTC.

V gene TRBV2 combines with J gene TRBJ2-1; perhaps TRBD2 as D (6 bases). Looked up from germline, CDR1 is SNHLY and CDR2 is FYNNEI. The CDR3 extends over 16 amino acids. Trimming took 3 bases from V and 5 from J, leaving 17 bases between them. CDR3 sequence (DNA): TGTGCCAGCAGTGATGTCGGGAGTCGTTTCGACAATGAGCAGTTCTTC. It translates to CASSDVGSRFDNEQFF.

The gene calls are TRBV6-4 and TRBJ2-1, with TRBD2 identical over 11 bases. The trim removed 0 bases at V and 8 bases at J, leaving 6 bases unmatched. Germline assignment: CDR1 MRHNA and CDR2 SNTAGT. There are 16 residues in the CDR3. CDR3 loop: CASSDSSGGATDEQFF. CDR3 nucleotides: TGTGCCAGCAGTGACTCTAGCGGGGGGGCCACCGATGAGCAGTTCTTC.

J is TRBJ2-3 and V is TRBV9, with D possibly matching TRBD1 (6 bases). V was pared by 0 bases and J by 2 bases, with 13 bases between. The CDR3 is 16 amino acids. Per the germline V gene, CDR1 is SGDLS and CDR2 is YYNGEE. The CDR3 region is CASSVGQAMNTDTQYF. The CDR3 region has the DNA TGTGCCAGCAGCGTAGGACAGGCAATGAACACAGATACGCAGTATTTT.

The rearrangement joins TRBV7-9 to TRBJ2-7; D might be TRBD2 (5 bases). V was trimmed by 6 bases and J by 0 bases, leaving 9 bases between them. This CDR3 has 13 residues. Germline V gene data show CDR1 as SEHNR and CDR2 as FQNEAQ (reference sequence). This chain's CDR3 is CASSDYSSYEQYF. The CDR3 nucleotides read TGTGCCAGCAGTGACTACAGCTCCTACGAGCAGTACTTC.

The chain has TRBV27 and TRBJ2-7, with D possibly being TRBD2 (5 bases). Looked up from germline, CDR1 is MNHEY and CDR2 is SMNVEV (reference sequence). The CDR3 loop spans 13 amino acids. Trimming took off 1 base at V and 7 bases at J, with 11 bases between the two ends. The chain's CDR3 is CASSLWATGEQYF. In nucleotides, the CDR3 is TGTGCCAGCAGTTTATGGGCTACGGGAGAGCAGTACTTC.

The chain uses TRBV7-9 and TRBJ1-2, with 10 positions matching TRBD1. CDR1 is SEHNR and CDR2 is FQNEAQ in the germline V gene (reference sequence). The CDR3 totals 14 residues. V dropped 6 bases and J dropped 4; count of bases not matched to a gene: 5. The CDR3 region is CASRPGTGAYGYTF. For the CDR3, the DNA is TGTGCCAGCAGACCCGGGACAGGGGCCTATGGCTACACCTTC.

The J gene is TRBJ2-3, the V gene TRBV7-9; 9 bases agree with TRBD2. J gave up 0 bases and V 5 bases, and 9 bases lay outside the gene matches. CDR1 SEHNR and CDR2 FQNEAQ come from the germline V gene (reference sequence). The length of the CDR3 is 17 residues. CDR3 coding DNA: TGTGCCAGCAGCCACACCCGACTAGCGGCTAGCACAGATACGCAGTATTTT. It is translated as CASSHTRLAASTDTQYF.

V is TRBV7-9 and J is TRBJ1-5; D call uncertain. The V gene lost 4 bases and the J gene lost 3 bases, with 7 bases spanning the gap. Per the germline V gene, CDR1 is SEHNR and CDR2 is FQNEAQ (reference sequence). The CDR3 spans 13 residues. As DNA, the CDR3 is TGTGCCAGCAGCTGGGCGAACAATCAGCCCCAGCATTTT. Protein sequence: CASSWANNQPQHF. Drawing the rest from reference TRBV7-9 and TRBJ1-5, the complete variable domain is DTGVSQNPRHKITKRGQNVTFRCDPISEHNRLYWYRQTLGQGPEFLTYFQNEAQLEKSRLLSDRFSAERPKGSFSTLEIQRTEQGDSAMYLCASSWANNQPQHFGDGTRLSIL.

This chain uses TRBV6-1 with TRBJ2-5; TRBD1 is a possible D gene (5 bases). Germline values: CDR1 MNHNS, CDR2 SASEGT. V lost 2 bases and J 2 bases, leaving 9 bases between the germline ends. The CDR3 contains 14 residues. The CDR3 nucleotides read TGTGCCAGCAGTGAATGGGCAGGGCAAGAGACCCAGTACTTC. Translating it yields CASSEWAGQETQYF.

The chain joins TRBV6-5 to TRBJ1-5, with D possibly being TRBD1 (5 bases). Germline V gene data show CDR1 as MNHEY and CDR2 as SVGAGI. This CDR3 comprises 14 residues. Trimming cost V 1 base and J 6 bases, with 10 bases left between them. The CDR3 region is CASSYFRGSQPQHF. For the CDR3, the DNA is TGTGCCAGCAGTTACTTCCGGGGGAGTCAGCCCCAGCATTTT.